This T cell receptor beta chain was sequenced in a study of T cells in Graves' hyperthyroidism and ophthalmopathy (dated by TCRdb to about 2019). General notes on the study: Peripheral blood was sampled at the time of initial diagnosis, prior to any treatment. A discovery cohort of about a hundred patients, approximately 45 with Graves' ophthalmopathy and under 60 with stable Graves' hyperthyroidism, was used to find distinguishing TCR V-J signatures. Prospective prediction of ophthalmopathy was tested in an independent validation cohort consisting of under 20 hyperthyroidism patients and over 15 patients who later progressed to ophthalmopathy. The 75 to 100 discovery patients were randomly divided into training and test sets at a 7:3 ratio. In addition, the study compared T-cell repertoires in thyroid tissue and in blood from over 5 Graves' hyperthyroidism patients. After sampling, hyperthyroidism patients received methimazole starting at 30 mg daily, and ophthalmopathy patients received high-dose intravenous methylprednisolone. TCR Vbeta CDR3 sequencing of 140 or so peripheral blood samples (43 ophthalmopathy, over 70 hyperthyroidism and 17 progressor patients) is reported in the paper. General conclusions and limits of the study: Most expanded thyroid clonotypes (frequency above 0.001) were also found in blood, which suggests that blood repertoires may mirror thyroid immune responses. A model built on a 13 V-J signature distinguished ophthalmopathy from stable hyperthyroidism, reaching over 85% sensitivity and around 82% specificity in cross-validation and 80%/75% in testing. No statistical method was used to set the sample size in advance, and investigators knew the group allocation. During validation, the model predicted progression to ophthalmopathy a median of approximately 7 months ahead of onset, with approximately 70% sensitivity and 72% to 80% specificity.

Amplification of TCR beta CDR3 regions was carried out from RNA transcripts. For the first round of RT-PCR on the TCR CDR3, the HTBI primer set was used together with the Qiagen OneStep RT-PCR kit. A second multiplex PCR round built the libraries, followed by size selection and purification. Sequencing of the libraries was done on an Illumina HiSeq2000 using paired-end 100 bp reads. The authors' analysis ran thus. Raw data were processed with SOAPnuke, discarding reads with adapters, uncalled bases, mean Phred below 15, or no exact constant-primer or identifier match. COPE v1.2.5 was used to merge high-quality paired reads, and clonotypes were defined as unique nucleotide sequences. Clonotypes were aligned to IMGT TRBV, TRBD and TRBJ reference segments using MiTCR v1.1. The analysis was restricted to V-J combinations with a frequency above 0.0001, which together covered about 99% of the repertoires. The TCS score was defined as F50 (clonal expansion) divided by E x V (chaos), with BLOSUM62-based TCRdist calculated between CDR3 peptides within each V-J. Welch's t-statistics and random forest reduced fewer than 600 V-J features to some 14, which were used in a naive Bayes classifier (R e1071). TCRdb reprocessed the public reads (quality trimming at Q25 with fastp, clone calling with MiXCR) and kept in-frame beta chains. Each record represents a unique CDR3 protein, reported with the most common genes and DNA among its rows. TCRdb's processing, not the study's, gives the V and J calls here. This sample lists 600,000 to 650,000 distinct CDR3 sequences; 20% to 25% were detected once. The ten largest account for under 35% of the sample.

In the ophthalmopathy patients, disease was moderately to severely active, with a Clinical Activity Score of 3 or more, a NOSPECS grade of 4 or more, and a duration of less than 3 months. Patients with uncontrolled infections, other autoimmune diseases, pregnancy or lactation were excluded. Diagnoses were based on clinical symptoms, serum thyroxine and TRAb, thyroid ultrasound and orbital computed tomography. PBMCs were separated from 10 ml of fresh peripheral blood using Ficoll-Paque density gradient centrifugation. Total RNA was extracted with Trizol reagent, and quality was checked on an Agilent 2100 Bioanalyzer. The CDR3 measures 15 amino acids from cysteine to phenylalanine. Only the CDR3 region is kept as DNA, spanning 45 bases read in frame from base 1. Based on the germline V gene, the CDR1 and CDR2 sequences are MGHRA and YSYEKL. The junction shows trimming of 4 bases on V and 3 bases on J, and the gene matches do not reach 8 bases of it.

This clonotype was seen a few times. Its antigen is currently not known. One base away there is no much larger clone; base qualities are not given. Sequencing input: blood. The chain was built from TRBV4-1 and TRBJ2-7, with 8 bases aligning to TRBD1. The sequence came from a young man with Graves' ophthalmopathy. CDR3 reads: CASSLLDREDYEQYF. The nucleotide sequence reads TGCGCCAGCAGCCTTCTGGACAGGGAAGACTACGAGCAGTACTTC.